This T cell receptor (beta chain) was retrieved from a study of blood T cells in healthy people across ages. The CDR3 is 15 amino acids. CDR1 is SGHRS, CDR2 YFSETQ, per germline. The V and J ends lost 2 bases and 4 bases, in that order; junction bases with no gene match: 6. Combining a sample-barcoded 5' primer with a J-beta primer mix, a second PCR ran for roughly 7 to 12 cycles. A 12-random-nucleotide template-switch adaptor tagged each cDNA molecule. TCRdb analysed the 5' RACE reads with MiXCR anew, one entry per CDR3 protein. The data show approximately 730,000 distinct CDR3 sequences, less than 70% seen once. A few counts support this clonotype. Its antigen is undetermined. Study-wide findings and caveats: A strong correlation was seen between TCR beta diversity and naive T cell percentage.

The sample consisted of blood. The clonotype comes from a man older than 75 in good health. The chain uses TRBV5-1 and TRBJ2-3, with 8 bases fitting TRBD2. As DNA, the CDR3 is TGCGCCAGCAGCTTACAGCGGGAGATCGCAGATACGCAGTATTTT. Translated, it gives CASSLQREIADTQYF.